Each of the 20 T cell receptor beta chains below was sequenced from the same sample in a study of blood T cells in healthy people across ages. It was with a sample-barcoded 5' primer and a J-beta primer mix that a second PCR of about 6 to 12 cycles was run. TCRdb reanalysed the 5' RACE reads using MiXCR and keeps one entry per CDR3 protein. The data show some 930,000 distinct CDR3 sequences, approximately 32% seen once. The same data also went into a second study, on T cells of mothers and their children.

The sample consisted of blood. The receptors originated from a woman aged 40 to 50 in good health.

This clonotype was counted between two and nine times. CDR3 residues: CSARPATGSRTDTQYF. CDR3 sequence (DNA): TGCAGTGCTAGACCCGCGACAGGATCTCGCACAGATACGCAGTATTTT. V gene TRBV20-1 combines with J gene TRBJ2-3; perhaps TRBD1 as D (6 bases). This CDR3 region has 16 residues. V shed 2 bases and J shed 1 base, with 16 bases lying between them. Germline CDR1 reads DFQATT; CDR2 reads SNEGSKA (reference sequence).

In this sample, this clonotype turned up many times. The chain links TRBV6-2 or TRBV6-3 to TRBJ2-7, with D perhaps matching TRBD1 (5 bases). Trimming removed 2 bases at V and 6 bases at J, with 11 bases between. CDR3 length: 13 amino acids. Germline lookup yields CDR1 MNHEY and CDR2 SVGEGT. The CDR3 DNA reads as TGTGCCAGCAGTTACATCAGGGCCCGCGAGCAGTACTTC. Its translation is CASSYIRAREQYF.

The chain carries TRBV7-2 and TRBJ1-6, with D possibly being TRBD1 (5 bases). Germline values: CDR1 SGHTA, CDR2 FQGNSA. V was trimmed by 5 bases and J by 0 bases, leaving 11 bases between them. This CDR3 has 16 amino acids. The CDR3 loop reads CASSTRQSSYNSPLHF. In DNA, the CDR3 is TGTGCCAGCAGCACAAGACAGAGCTCCTATAATTCACCCCTCCACTTT.

As concerns this clonotype: Possible read error: a much larger clone is one base away. The genes are TRBV12-3 or TRBV12-4 and TRBJ1-4, with 8 bases lining up with TRBD1. This CDR3 comprises 16 residues. CDR3 loop: CANSPRLGQGSEKLFF. The CDR3 coding sequence is TGTGCCAACAGTCCGAGACTAGGACAGGGCAGTGAAAAACTGTTTTTT.

This rearrangement joins TRBV6-2 or TRBV6-3 to TRBJ1-2, with D perhaps TRBD1 (6 bases). V lost 6 bases to trimming and J lost 8 bases, with 19 bases between them. The CDR3 runs 14 residues. Germline V gives CDR1 MNHEY, CDR2 SVGEGT. CDR3 nucleotide sequence: TGTGCCAGCAGCCCCGGGAGGACGGGGGGCGGCTACACCTTC. Encoded protein: CASSPGRTGGGYTF.

J is TRBJ2-2 and V is TRBV20-1; no definite D call. Looked up from germline, CDR1 is DFQATT and CDR2 is SNEGSKA (reference sequence). The CDR3 runs 14 residues. Trimming removed 3 bases at V and 2 bases at J, with 10 bases between. CDR3 region: CSASSLTNTGELFF. CDR3 nucleotides: TGCAGTGCTAGCTCCCTTACTAACACCGGGGAGCTGTTTTTT.

Ten or more counts support this clonotype. This rearrangement joins TRBV28 to TRBJ2-3, with D uncertain. CDR3 length: 18 residues. Between the trimmed V and J ends, which lost 6 bases and 0 bases, there was a span of 22 bases. Germline V lookup: CDR1 MDHEN, CDR2 SYDVKM. The CDR3 here is CASSSTSSDTTSTDTQYF. As DNA, the CDR3 is TGTGCCAGCAGCTCTACCTCATCAGATACTACGAGCACAGATACGCAGTATTTT.

This clonotype was observed a handful of times. This chain links TRBV7-2 with TRBJ2-3, with 8 bases aligning to TRBD2. Germline CDR1 and CDR2: SGHTA and FQGNSA. CDR3 length: 16 amino acids. Trimming cost V 2 bases and J 2 bases; bases outside gene matches: 6. The CDR3 DNA reads as TGTGCCAGCAGCTTAAATAGCGGGGCCCCCACAGATACGCAGTATTTT. Translated, it gives CASSLNSGAPTDTQYF.

The chain carries TRBV5-1 and TRBJ2-1; the match to TRBD2 covers 10 bases. The CDR3 sequence is 22 residues long. With V trimmed by 3 bases and J by 1 base, 22 bases remained unmatched. Germline CDR1 SGHRS, CDR2 YFSETQ. The CDR3 loop is CASSYPSLERGGVGRSYNEQFF. CDR3 coding DNA: TGCGCCAGCAGCTACCCGAGCTTAGAGCGGGGGGGTGTAGGAAGGTCCTACAATGAGCAGTTCTTC. Using reference TRBV5-1 and TRBJ2-1 for the parts outside the CDR3, the full variable domain is KAGVTQTPRYLIKTRGQQVTLSCSPISGHRSVSWYQQTPGQGLQFLFEYFSETQRNKGNFPGRFSGRQFSNSRSEMNVSTLELGDSALYLCASSYPSLERGGVGRSYNEQFFGPGTRLTVL.

Ten or more counts support this clonotype. This rearrangement joins TRBV29-1 to TRBJ2-2; D is perhaps TRBD1 (6 bases). The CDR3 spans 13 residues. The V gene lost 7 bases and the J gene lost 0 bases, with 9 bases spanning the gap. Germline values: CDR1 SQVTM, CDR2 ANQGSEA. The CDR3 DNA is TGCAGCGCCGACAGGACGAACACCGGGGAGCTGTTTTTT. It specifies CSADRTNTGELFF.

This clonotype has at least ten counts. V is TRBV27 and J is TRBJ2-7; maybe TRBD2 (6 bases). CDR3 length equals 14 residues. Trimming stripped 6 bases from V and 3 bases from J, with 15 bases between. Germline CDR1 reads MNHEY; CDR2 reads SMNVEV (reference sequence). In DNA, the CDR3 is TGTGCCAGCAGGCCGGAGGGAACGCACTACGAGCAGTACTTC. It specifies CASRPEGTHYEQYF.

This chain uses TRBV19 with TRBJ1-3, with D unresolved. Trimming left V 11 bases short and J 2 bases short, with 10 bases between. In germline, CDR1 is LNHDA, CDR2 SQIVND (reference sequence). This CDR3 is built from 12 residues. Here the CDR3 reads CAARSTGNTIYF. The CDR3 DNA reads TGTGCCGCCAGGAGTACTGGAAACACCATATATTTT.

The chain employs TRBV5-5 and TRBJ1-1; TRBD1 agrees at 8 bases. CDR1 and CDR2 from the germline V gene are SGHKS and YYEKEE (reference sequence). V lost 4 bases, J lost 1 base, and 6 bases stayed unmatched. CDR3 length: 15 amino acids. The CDR3 protein is CASSPTGTGNTEAFF. The CDR3, as DNA: TGTGCCAGCAGCCCAACGGGGACAGGGAACACTGAAGCTTTCTTT.

To note about this clonotype: A much bigger clone sits one base away, suggesting this may be a read error. The chain carries TRBV15 and TRBJ2-1, with D possibly being TRBD1 or TRBD2 (5 bases each). Per the germline V gene, CDR1 is LNHNV and CDR2 is YYDKDF (reference sequence). With 1 base removed from V and 10 bases from J, the gap between germline ends came to 17 bases. The CDR3 sequence is 15 residues long. The CDR3 coding sequence is TGTGCCACCAGCAGAGGGGGGACCCGAAGCTACGAGCAGTTCTTC. Translated: CATSRGGTRSYEQFF. Combining the CDR3 with reference TRBV15 and TRBJ2-1 gives the whole variable domain DAMVIQNPRYQVTQFGKPVTLSCSQTLNHNVMYWYQQKSSQAPKLLFHYYDKDFNNEADTPDNFQSRRPNTSFCFLDIRSPGLGDTAMYLCATSRGGTRSYEQFFGPGTRLTVL.

This clonotype was detected ten times or more. The chain recombines TRBV6-1 with TRBJ2-7, with D perhaps matching TRBD2 (6 bases). V was clipped by 0 bases and J by 0 bases, with 6 bases between them. There are 14 residues in the CDR3. Germline V CDR1 and CDR2: MNHNS, SASEGT. CDR3 sequence (DNA): TGTGCCAGCAGTGAAGCGGGGGGCTCCTACGAGCAGTACTTC. Translated, it gives CASSEAGGSYEQYF.

The chain links TRBV7-9 to TRBJ1-2, with TRBD1 matching 9 bases. V was clipped by 2 bases and J by 4 bases; unmatched bases: 11. The CDR3 length is 17 residues. CDR1 is SEHNR, CDR2 FQNEAQ, per germline (reference sequence). Written as DNA, the CDR3 is TGTGCCAGCAGCTTACTCGGGACAGGGTATGATATCTATGGCTACACCTTC. Its protein is CASSLLGTGYDIYGYTF.

This clonotype was seen more than once but under ten times. This chain uses TRBV20-1 with TRBJ2-3; 8 bases align to TRBD1. V shed 6 bases and J 4 bases; nucleotides not matched to a gene: 12. Germline V gene data show CDR1 as DFQATT and CDR2 as SNEGSKA (reference sequence). This CDR3 spans 15 amino acids. This CDR3 is CSAGDRLQGADTQYF. CDR3 in DNA: TGCAGTGCAGGAGACAGGCTACAGGGGGCAGATACGCAGTATTTT.

As concerns this clonotype: One end of the junction fails to match germline, which may point to a read error. The chain links TRBV12-3 or TRBV12-4 to TRBJ1-1; TRBD1 matches 7 bases. The CDR3 spans 14 residues. CDR3 residues: CASSPTEGAAEAFF. The CDR3, as DNA: TGTGCTAGCAGTCCTACAGAGGGGGCTGCTGAAGCTTTCTTT.

This clonotype appeared a few times. The V call is TRBV7-9, the J call TRBJ1-4, with TRBD1 as a possible D gene (5 bases). Trimming stripped 5 bases from V and 3 bases from J, with 10 bases between. The CDR3 is made up of 14 amino acids. In germline, CDR1 is SEHNR, CDR2 FQNEAQ (reference sequence). CDR3 region: CASSEKGANEKLFF. The CDR3 nucleotides are TGTGCCAGCAGCGAGAAAGGGGCTAATGAAAAACTGTTTTTT.

This clonotype was detected a few times. The V call is TRBV7-2, the J call TRBJ2-7; 7 bases are a match to TRBD1. CDR3 size: 15 residues. The germline V gene has CDR1 SGHTA and CDR2 FQGNSA. The V segment lost 5 bases and the J segment 0 bases; nucleotides outside the gene matches: 7. CDR3 amino acids: CASSAGQAFSYEQYF. CDR3 in DNA: TGTGCCAGCAGCGCAGGACAGGCCTTCTCCTACGAGCAGTACTTC.